The source of this T cell receptor beta chain is a study of blood T cell repertoires in COVID-19. V was cut by 0 bases and J by 5 bases, with 13 bases left in between. This CDR3 comprises 15 residues. CDR1 is MGHRA and CDR2 is YSYEKL in the germline V gene. In the authors' methods: Reference gene primers were amplified, and this amplification served to estimate nucleated cell counts. TCRdb keeps only in-frame clones here, not all; method: immunoSEQ multiplex PCR. V and J calls and clone size are as listed in that table; D and trimming were resolved from the DNA. This sample yields 60,000 to 65,000 clones, of which roughly 80% are seen a single time; about 20% belongs to the top ten.

This sequence originates from a man aged 55 to 69 with acute or convalescent COVID-19. Sequencing used peripheral blood. This chain connects TRBV4-1 to TRBJ2-5; tentative D call: TRBD1 (5 bases). In DNA form, the CDR3 reads TGCGCCAGCAGCCAAGATCCAGGGCAACAGGAGACCCAGTACTTC. It translates to CASSQDPGQQETQYF.